This T cell receptor (beta chain) was obtained from a study of T-cell memory formation after mild COVID-19. Study findings and constraints: A balance of CD4 and CD8 characterized clones contracting day 15 to 85, whereas later expanders leaned CD4+. Contracting CD4+ clones lay largely in CM and EM, with CD8+ ones residing in EMRA. Cross-reactive memory apparently joined, as some responding clones appeared in pre-infection memory.

Constant-segment primers were used for 5'RACE, and the resulting TCR alpha and TCR beta cDNA libraries carried sample barcodes and UMIs. TCRdb used MiXCR to reprocess the 5' RACE reads, holding one entry per CDR3 protein. The profile covers around 110,000 distinct CDR3 sequences, with 15% to 20% appearing a single time and around 28% taken by the ten largest. CDR1 and CDR2 (germline): SEHNR, FQNEAQ (reference sequence). CDR3 size: 12 residues. V was cut by 5 bases and J by 9 bases, with 14 bases left in between. This clonotype has only a few counts. The antigen is not known. This sequence originates from an adult woman who had mild COVID-19 (a few samples of this study predate the infection). Cell type and time point are not known. Sequenced sample: PBMCs or a T cell subset sorted from them (not recorded which). The genes are TRBV7-9 and TRBJ2-7; TRBD2 might be the D (5 bases). In DNA, the CDR3 is TGTGCCAGCAGCCCCGGGGTAGGTGTGCAGTACTTC. Translated, it gives CASSPGVGVQYF.